The 18 T cell receptor beta chains below come from one sample, sequenced in a study of human T cells and chemical hapten exposure. Time point described: patch test 3, about 24 weeks after DPC sensitization. Stated treatment: therapeutic diphenylcyclopropenone sensitization with weekly scalp DPC. TCRdb re-called the RACE reads with MiXCR, one entry per CDR3 protein. The top ten hold 2.1% of the sample, which has around 150,000 distinct CDR3 sequences, around 30% seen once. This specimen consisted of whole blood, obtained in connection with sensitization to the hapten diphenylcyclopropenone (DPC). Receptors were obtained from a woman aged 18 to 35 with alopecia areata. Some clones in this sample may be carry-over from other donors' samples.

This clonotype was counted between two and nine times. V and J are TRBV6-6 and TRBJ1-4; TRBD1 agrees at 7 bases. Germline CDR1 is MNHNY and CDR2 is SVGAGI (reference sequence). This CDR3 has 17 residues. Trimming at V came to 2 bases and at J to 4 bases, leaving 10 bases not matched to a gene. In nucleotides, the CDR3 is TGTGCCAGCAGTTACAACCTCAGGGACAGACTTAATGAAAAACTGTTTTTT. Its protein product is CASSYNLRDRLNEKLFF.

This sequence joins TRBV6-6 and TRBJ2-5; D is possibly TRBD1 (6 bases). Germline assignment: CDR1 MNHNY and CDR2 SVGAGI (reference sequence). V was trimmed by 8 bases and J by 4 bases, leaving 14 bases between them. The CDR3 is 13 residues long. DNA for the CDR3: TGTGCCAGCCGGGGCAGGGGTGGAGAGACCCAGTACTTC. Translated: CASRGRGGETQYF.

This clonotype was counted only a few times. The chain uses TRBV4-1 and TRBJ2-1; D not resolved. Germline CDR1 MGHRA, CDR2 YSYEKL. The length of the CDR3 is 12 residues. The germline V and J ends were trimmed by 1 base and 7 bases, with 5 bases remaining between them. CDR3 in amino acids: CASSQGGNEQFF. The CDR3 nucleotides are TGCGCCAGCAGCCAAGGGGGAAATGAGCAGTTCTTC.

The chain combines TRBV7-2 with TRBJ2-3; 9 nucleotides align to TRBD2. Losses at the gene ends were 0 bases for V and 4 bases for J; bases not matched to a gene: 5. Germline assignment: CDR1 SGHTA and CDR2 FQGNSA. The CDR3 is 16 residues long. The chain's CDR3 is CASSLAPAGGSDTQYF. The CDR3 region has the DNA TGTGCCAGCAGCTTAGCGCCAGCGGGGGGTTCAGATACGCAGTATTTT.

The chain links TRBV2 to TRBJ2-2; 7 bases align to TRBD1. CDR3 length: 16 residues. Losses at the gene ends were 6 bases for V and 5 bases for J; bases not matched to a gene: 12. The germline CDR1 and CDR2 sequences are SNHLY and FYNNEI. This CDR3 reads CASRDPGQPFTGELFF. The CDR3, as DNA: TGTGCCAGCAGAGACCCGGGACAGCCCTTTACCGGGGAGCTGTTTTTT. Full variable domain (missing parts from reference TRBV2 and TRBJ2-2): EPEVTQTPSHQVTQMGQEVILRCVPISNHLYFYWYRQILGQKVEFLVSFYNNEISEKSEIFDDQFSVERPDGSNFTLKIRSTKLEDSAMYFCASRDPGQPFTGELFFGEGSRLTVL.

V usage is TRBV7-2 and J usage is TRBJ2-3; the D is unclear. Trimming shortened V by 1 base and J by 8 bases, and 13 bases separated the two germline ends. Germline values: CDR1 SGHTA, CDR2 FQGNSA. This CDR3 spans 14 amino acids. The CDR3 sequence: CASSLGGVTPTQYF. The CDR3 DNA sequence: TGTGCCAGCAGCTTAGGTGGTGTGACGCCTACGCAGTATTTT.

This clonotype was counted only a few times. The rearrangement joins TRBV4-1 to TRBJ2-7, with D unclear. Germline V lookup: CDR1 MGHRA, CDR2 YSYEKL. The CDR3 is 13 residues long. The V end lost 0 bases, the J end lost 11 bases, and 14 bases lay between the germline ends. The CDR3 sequence is CASSQDPQLGKYF. DNA for the CDR3: TGCGCCAGCAGCCAAGACCCACAGCTAGGGAAGTACTTC.

The chain links TRBV5-4 to TRBJ2-5; 8 bases line up with TRBD2. CDR1 is SGHNT and CDR2 is YYREEE in the germline V gene (reference sequence). V was pared by 4 bases and J by 2 bases, with 10 bases of the junction left unmatched. The CDR3 runs 16 residues. The CDR3 here is CASSRIAGMGQETQYF. CDR3 DNA sequence: TGTGCCAGCAGCCGAATAGCGGGGATGGGTCAAGAGACCCAGTACTTC.

CDR3: CASSLSLGTQHF. The DNA for the CDR3 is TGTGCCAGCAGCTTATCGCTGGGGACCCAGCATTTT. The chain couples TRBV7-8 to TRBJ1-5, with D unclear. The CDR3 consists of 12 residues. Germline assignment: CDR1 SGHVS and CDR2 FQNEAQ. Deletions cut 2 bases from V and 11 bases from J, with 10 bases between.

The chain couples TRBV5-1 to TRBJ1-4, with 9 bases that match TRBD1. The CDR3 runs 14 residues. Trimming took 4 bases from V and 11 from J; bases not matched to a gene: 9. Germline V gives CDR1 SGHRS, CDR2 YFSETQ. CDR3 in DNA: TGCGCCAGCAGCGACGGGACAGGGACACAGAAACTGTTTTTT. Translation: CASSDGTGTQKLFF.

The rearrangement joins TRBV28 to TRBJ2-3, with a possible D match to TRBD2 (5 bases). Deletions cut 2 bases from V and 1 base from J, with 13 bases between. This CDR3 is 16 amino acids long. Per the germline V gene, CDR1 is MDHEN and CDR2 is SYDVKM. The DNA of the CDR3 is TGTGCCAGCAGTTTAATAGCGACTGGGGGCACAGATACGCAGTATTTT. Amino acids: CASSLIATGGTDTQYF.

The rearrangement uses TRBV19 and TRBJ2-2; no firm D call. The CDR3 is 14 amino acids. The germline V and J ends were trimmed by 7 bases and 5 bases, with 14 bases remaining between them. From germline, CDR1 is LNHDA and CDR2 SQIVND (reference sequence). This CDR3 reads CASNIVGRTGELFF. CDR3 in DNA: TGTGCCAGTAATATCGTAGGAAGGACCGGGGAGCTGTTTTTT.

In DNA, the CDR3 is TGTGCCAGCAGAAGAGGAAGCGGGGGGGCCGCCACCGGGGAGCTGTTTTTT. Translation gives CASRRGSGGAATGELFF. The V gene is TRBV7-2, the J gene TRBJ2-2; 10 nucleotides agree with TRBD2. CDR3 length: 17 residues. Germline lookup yields CDR1 SGHTA and CDR2 FQGNSA. J was trimmed by 4 bases and V by 6 bases; bases with no gene match: 11.

In DNA, the CDR3 is TGCAGCGTTGAGGCATTCTCTGGAAACACCATATATTTT. It specifies CSVEAFSGNTIYF. The V and J genes are TRBV29-1 and TRBJ1-3, with D unresolved. The ends were cut back, 3 bases at V and 0 bases at J, with 6 bases in the middle. Germline CDR1 is SQVTM and CDR2 is ANQGSEA. The CDR3 length is 13 residues.

V and J are TRBV2 and TRBJ2-1; the match to TRBD2 covers 7 bases. After removal of 6 bases from V and 5 bases from J, the junction contained 10 bases not matched to a gene. The V gene's germline CDR1 is SNHLY and CDR2 FYNNEI. The CDR3 is 15 amino acids. The CDR3 region has the DNA TGTGCCAGCAGCAAGATAGGGGACTATGACAATGAGCAGTTCTTC. Its translation: CASSKIGDYDNEQFF.

The chain links TRBV14 to TRBJ2-3; D remains ambiguous. There are 15 residues in the CDR3. Per the germline V gene, CDR1 is SGHDN and CDR2 is FVKESK. Trimming cost V 0 bases and J 0 bases, with 7 bases left between them. CDR3 sequence: CASSQDRSSTDTQYF. CDR3 bases: TGTGCCAGCAGCCAAGATCGGAGTAGCACAGATACGCAGTATTTT.

This clonotype was recorded many times. The CDR3 region has the DNA TGTGCCAGCAGTCGTGGGTTGCATGGCTACACCTTC. Protein sequence: CASSRGLHGYTF. V usage is TRBV25-1 and J usage is TRBJ1-2; unclear D gene. V was pared by 5 bases and J by 6 bases, with 10 bases between. The CDR3 is made up of 12 amino acids. The germline V gene encodes CDR1 MGHDK and CDR2 SYGVNS.

The V and J genes are TRBV4-2 and TRBJ2-7; TRBD2 matches at 7 bases. This CDR3 region has 12 residues. Germline V gene sequence: CDR1 LGHNA, CDR2 YNFKEQ. V lost 4 bases to trimming and J lost 6 bases; unmatched junction nucleotides: 3. The CDR3 is CASSRLAGEQYF. CDR3 nucleotide sequence: TGTGCCAGCAGCCGACTAGCCGGCGAGCAGTACTTC.